The rows below give T cell receptor beta chains drawn from one sample of a study of blood T cell repertoires in COVID-19. Using immunoSEQ multiplex PCR, the repertoire was profiled, and TCRdb retains in-frame clones only, with some absent. Of under 250,000 clones listed, 80% to 90% are singletons. Material for sequencing was PBMCs or T cells enriched from blood (not recorded which). These receptors were taken from a woman in her fifties or sixties who had been exposed to COVID-19. Both conserved end residues are part of each CDR3. Fields, in order: D gene, J gene, V gene, CDR3 protein. D genes are given only for firm matches.

.	TRBJ1-6	TRBV19	CASKGQLLNSPLHF
TRBD1	TRBJ2-2	TRBV11-3	CASSFHSGTGSNTGELFF
.	TRBJ1-4	TRBV7-2	CASSPRGEKLFF
TRBD1	TRBJ1-5	TRBV27	CASSTAGTGNQPQHF
.	TRBJ1-4	TRBV19	CASSVQATNEKLFF
.	TRBJ1-6	TRBV18	CASSPSRQDNSPLHF
.	TRBJ1-3	TRBV12-3/TRBV12-4	CASMEGAINTIYF
.	TRBJ1-2	TRBV19	CASTPRWGQDYGYTF
TRBD1	TRBJ1-1	TRBV7-9	CASSPGTANTEAFF
.	TRBJ2-7	TRBV5-1	CASSLSTDGSYEQYF
TRBD1	TRBJ1-5	TRBV5-1	CASSPGTGRRNQPQHF
.	TRBJ1-6	TRBV18	CASSPQTGRDSPLHF
TRBD2	TRBJ2-1	TRBV6-6	CASELAGGSQQFF
.	TRBJ1-1	TRBV10-3	CAISEEGGNHFAEAFF
.	TRBJ1-3	TRBV4-1	CASSLQGGDTIYF
.	TRBJ1-1	TRBV5-1	CASSPDPLRDTEAFF
.	TRBJ1-6	TRBV27	CASSFLNSPLHF
.	TRBJ2-7	TRBV11-3	CASSLEKGDLSYEQYF